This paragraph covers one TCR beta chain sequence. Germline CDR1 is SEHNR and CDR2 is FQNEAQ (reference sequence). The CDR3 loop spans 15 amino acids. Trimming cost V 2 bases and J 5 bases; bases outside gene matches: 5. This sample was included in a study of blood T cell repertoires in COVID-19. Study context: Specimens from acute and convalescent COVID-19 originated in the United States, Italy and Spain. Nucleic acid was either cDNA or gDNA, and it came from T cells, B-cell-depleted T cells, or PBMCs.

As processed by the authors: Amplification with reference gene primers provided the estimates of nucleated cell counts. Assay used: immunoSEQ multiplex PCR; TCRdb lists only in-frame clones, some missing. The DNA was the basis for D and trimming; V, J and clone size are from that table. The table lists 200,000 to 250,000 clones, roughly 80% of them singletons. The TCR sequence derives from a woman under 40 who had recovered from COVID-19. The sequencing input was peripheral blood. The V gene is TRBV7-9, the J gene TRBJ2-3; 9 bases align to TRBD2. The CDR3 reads CASSLPTSGKDTQYF. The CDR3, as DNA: TGTGCCAGCAGCTTACCGACTAGCGGTAAAGATACGCAGTATTTT.